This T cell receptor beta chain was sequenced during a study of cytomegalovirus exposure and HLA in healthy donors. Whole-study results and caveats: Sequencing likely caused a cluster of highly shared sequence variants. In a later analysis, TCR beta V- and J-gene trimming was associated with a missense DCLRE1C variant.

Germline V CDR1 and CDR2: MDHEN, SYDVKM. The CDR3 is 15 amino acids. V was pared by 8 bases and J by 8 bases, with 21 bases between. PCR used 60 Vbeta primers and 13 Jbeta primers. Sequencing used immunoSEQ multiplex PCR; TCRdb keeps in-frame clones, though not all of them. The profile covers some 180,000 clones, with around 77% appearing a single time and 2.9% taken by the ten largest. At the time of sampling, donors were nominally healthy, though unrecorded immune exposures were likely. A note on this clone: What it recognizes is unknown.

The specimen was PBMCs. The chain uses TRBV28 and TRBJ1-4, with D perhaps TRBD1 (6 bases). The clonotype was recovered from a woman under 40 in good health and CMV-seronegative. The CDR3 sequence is CASGSAQGRGEKLFF. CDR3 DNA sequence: TGTGCCAGCGGTTCGGCCCAGGGGAGGGGGGAAAAACTGTTTTTT.